The rows below give T cell receptor beta chains drawn from one sample of a study of shared clonotypes between healthy human individuals. Only in-frame clones appear in the TCRdb table, and some are missing; sequencing was by immunoSEQ multiplex PCR. The sample consists of some 510,000 clones, 70% to 80% of them appearing once. The specimen sequenced was PBMCs. The receptors stem from a woman between 35 and 50 years old in good health. Some clones in this sample may be carry-over from other donors' samples. The CDR3 runs from the conserved cysteine through the conserved F or W. The D gene is left open where the match is weak. The size entry is marked missing in some rows and otherwise reads once, few, many or a size class.

DNA,CDR3,J,length,D,V,size
TGTGCCAGCAGGGGGGACAGGGGGAATTCACCCCTCCACTTT,CASRGDRGNSPLHF,TRBJ1-6,14,TRBD1,TRBV2,-
TGCGCCAGCAGCCAAGCTACGCCGGAGGGCTTGGGGCCCCCCTACGAGCAGTACTTC,CASSQATPEGLGPPYEQYF,TRBJ2-7,19,-,TRBV4-3,-
TGTGCCAGCAGCGTTGCATGGAACACTGGGCAGTTCTTC,CASSVAWNTGQFF,TRBJ2-1,13,-,TRBV5-6,many
TGTGCCAGCAGCTTAGTTTCAGGGGCAGGAAACACCATATATTTT,CASSLVSGAGNTIYF,TRBJ1-3,15,-,TRBV7-2,-
TGCAGCGTTGAATTAGAGGGTGGTAGCGGTTACGAGCAGTACTTC,CSVELEGGSGYEQYF,TRBJ2-7,15,-,TRBV29-1,-
TGTGCCTGGAGGTCTTACACCGGGGAGCTGTTTTTT,CAWRSYTGELFF,TRBJ2-2,12,-,TRBV30,-
TGCGCCAGCAGCAGCGAACACCCATACACAGATACGCAGTATTTT,CASSSEHPYTDTQYF,TRBJ2-3,15,-,TRBV5-1,-
TGTGCCAGCAGCTTCGACGGATCTAACTATGGCTACACCTTC,CASSFDGSNYGYTF,TRBJ1-2,14,-,TRBV5-5,-
TGTGCCAGCAGCCGGACTAGCGGGAGCACAGATACGCAGTATTTT,CASSRTSGSTDTQYF,TRBJ2-3,15,TRBD2,TRBV7-9,many
TGCGCCAGCAGCTTGGCGAGGGAGGGGTACGAGCAGTACTTC,CASSLAREGYEQYF,TRBJ2-7,14,TRBD2,TRBV5-1,-
TGCGCCAGCGGTGACAGGGAACCCCCCTACGAGCAGTACTTC,CASGDREPPYEQYF,TRBJ2-7,14,TRBD1,TRBV10-1,-
TGCAGCGTTGAAGATCGCACTAGCGGGGCCTACGAGCAGTACTTC,CSVEDRTSGAYEQYF,TRBJ2-7,15,TRBD2,TRBV29-1,few
TGCAGCGTTGCTACGGCCTCCACCGGGGAGCTGTTTTTT,CSVATASTGELFF,TRBJ2-2,13,-,TRBV29-1,-
TGTGCCAGCGCGCGACTAGCGGGAGACAATGAGCAGTTCTTC,CASARLAGDNEQFF,TRBJ2-1,14,TRBD2,TRBV7-9,-
TGCGCCAGCAGCTTGACTATGGCCTGGGCCGGGGAGCTGTTTTTT,CASSLTMAWAGELFF,TRBJ2-2,15,-,TRBV5-1,-
TGTGCCAGCAGTTTTATGCTAATGGGGCATGAGCAGTTCTTC,CASSFMLMGHEQFF,TRBJ2-1,14,-,TRBV28,once
TGCGCCAGCAGCTTGGGAGGGTCCAGGGAAGCTTTCTTT,CASSLGGSREAFF,TRBJ1-1,13,-,TRBV5-1,-
TGCAGCGTTGACCCAGGAAAAGAAGAGACCCAGTACTTC,CSVDPGKEETQYF,TRBJ2-5,13,-,TRBV29-1,-
TGTGCCAGCAGCTTCACCCCACCGGGTTCTAACTATGGCTACACCTTC,CASSFTPPGSNYGYTF,TRBJ1-2,16,-,TRBV7-2,-
TGTGCCATCAGGGAAGGGCAGGGAGGCTCTGAAGCTTTCTTT,CAIREGQGGSEAFF,TRBJ1-1,14,-,TRBV10-3,-
TGTGCCAGCTTGAGGGGAGAGAACACTGAAGCTTTCTTT,CASLRGENTEAFF,TRBJ1-1,13,-,TRBV28,-
TGTGCCAGCACTCTTTCGCGTCCCCCGCAGGGGCAAGGGTACAATGAGCAGTTCTTC,CASTLSRPPQGQGYNEQFF,TRBJ2-1,19,-,TRBV7-8,-
TGTGCCAGCGGATACAATGAGCAGTTCTTC,CASGYNEQFF,TRBJ2-1,10,-,TRBV6-5,-
TGTGCCAGCAGCTTAGCCGACAGGGACAATGAGCAGTTCTTC,CASSLADRDNEQFF,TRBJ2-1,14,TRBD1,TRBV11-3,few
TGTGCCAGTAGTATGGGACGAGACAATGAGCAGTTCTTC,CASSMGRDNEQFF,TRBJ2-1,13,-,TRBV19,-
TGTGCCAGCAGTTTTGCAGACTACTACGAGCAGTACTTC,CASSFADYYEQYF,TRBJ2-7,13,-,TRBV28,-
TGTGCCAGCAGTTTGGGTAGGGCGGAAGGGACCCAGTACTTC,CASSLGRAEGTQYF,TRBJ2-5,14,-,TRBV27,-
TGTGCCAGTAAAGTTGGTACCGGGGAGCTGTTTTTT,CASKVGTGELFF,TRBJ2-2,12,-,TRBV19,-
TGTGCCACCAGCAGAGATCGGCTAGGAGGGGAGACCCAGTACTTC,CATSRDRLGGETQYF,TRBJ2-5,15,-,TRBV15,-
TGTGCCAGCTCACCAGAAGCCCGCACAGATACGCAGTATTTT,CASSPEARTDTQYF,TRBJ2-3,14,-,TRBV18,-
TGTGCCAGTAGTATATCAGGGGCTGGGGCCAACGTCCTGACTTTC,CASSISGAGANVLTF,TRBJ2-6,15,-,TRBV19,-
TGTGCCAGCAGCGTAGCGGACGGGAAAGATACGCAGTATTTT,CASSVADGKDTQYF,TRBJ2-3,14,-,TRBV9,few
TGTGCCAGCAGGGACAGGGTCACAGATACGCAGTATTTT,CASRDRVTDTQYF,TRBJ2-3,13,TRBD1,TRBV6-5,once
TGTGCCAGCAGCCAACATCACCTCTATGGCTACACCTTC,CASSQHHLYGYTF,TRBJ1-2,13,-,TRBV14,-
TGTGCCAGCGGGGGGACTAACACCGGGGAGCTGTTTTTT,CASGGTNTGELFF,TRBJ2-2,13,-,TRBV27,-
TGCGCCAGCAGCCAAGCGGGACAGGGTGATGAGCAGTTCTTC,CASSQAGQGDEQFF,TRBJ2-1,14,TRBD1,TRBV4-3,-
TGTGCCAGCAGTGTTGGGCGGGAGGGGGAAGGCGAGCAGTACTTC,CASSVGREGEGEQYF,TRBJ2-7,15,TRBD2,TRBV2,-
TGTGCCAGCAGCTTGGCCGCTAGGGGAAACAATGAGCAGTTCTTC,CASSLAARGNNEQFF,TRBJ2-1,15,-,TRBV5-4,-
TGTGCCAGCAGCTCTCGGTACTCAGGCACAGATACGCAGTATTTT,CASSSRYSGTDTQYF,TRBJ2-3,15,-,TRBV13,-
TGTGCCAGCAGCTTAGTGAGCGGGAGCAGGGGGTCCCCAGATACGCAGTATTTT,CASSLVSGSRGSPDTQYF,TRBJ2-3,18,-,TRBV7-6,-
TGCGCCAGCAGCCCGGGAGGGAACACTGAAGCTTTCTTT,CASSPGGNTEAFF,TRBJ1-1,13,-,TRBV5-1,once
TGTGCCAGCAGCCCAGGTAGGGGCAATCAGCCCCAGCATTTT,CASSPGRGNQPQHF,TRBJ1-5,14,-,TRBV7-9,many
TGTGCCAGCAGCTTAGGGCTCGACTCCTACGAGCAGTACTTC,CASSLGLDSYEQYF,TRBJ2-7,14,-,TRBV11-1,-
TGTGCCAGCAGCTTAGGGGCCGGGCAGGGTGAGGCCATTCAGTACTTC,CASSLGAGQGEAIQYF,TRBJ2-4,16,-,TRBV11-3,-
TGTGCCAGCAGTTTATACAGGGGCTCCTACGAGCAGTACTTC,CASSLYRGSYEQYF,TRBJ2-7,14,TRBD1,TRBV27,-
TGTGCCTGGAGGGAGGGGCCTGCAACTAATGAAAAACTGTTTTTT,CAWREGPATNEKLFF,TRBJ1-4,15,-,TRBV30,-
TGTGCCAGCAGCCGGGACCGCGGTAGGAATCAGTACTTC,CASSRDRGRNQYF,TRBJ2-4,13,-,TRBV28,-
TGTGCCAGCAGGTTGGGGGGCTCAGATACGCAGTATTTT,CASRLGGSDTQYF,TRBJ2-3,13,-,TRBV6-5,-
TGTGCCAGCAGCTTAAGAGCGTACAATGAGCAGTTCTTC,CASSLRAYNEQFF,TRBJ2-1,13,-,TRBV7-2,few
TGTGCCAGCAGCAAAAAGTTTAGGACCCCACACAATTGTGATAGCAATCAGCCCCAGCATTTT,CASSKKFRTPHNCDSNQPQHF,TRBJ1-5,21,-,TRBV21-1,once
TGTGCCTGGAAAGGGACCCCCTACAATGAGCAGTTCTTC,CAWKGTPYNEQFF,TRBJ2-1,13,-,TRBV30,-
TGTGCCAGCAGCTTAGATGCGGACAGGTCAACCTACGAGCAGTACTTC,CASSLDADRSTYEQYF,TRBJ2-7,16,TRBD1,TRBV7-8,-
TGTGCCAGCATTCCCTCCAACAGGGCCAACGAGCAGTACTTC,CASIPSNRANEQYF,TRBJ2-7,14,-,TRBV6-5,-
TGCAGTGCTAGAGATTCCGAGACCCAGTACTTC,CSARDSETQYF,TRBJ2-5,11,-,TRBV20-1,-
TGCGCCAGCAGCTCGGGACAGGGGGACGGGAAACTGTTTTTT,CASSSGQGDGKLFF,TRBJ1-4,14,TRBD1,TRBV5-1,-
TGTGCCAGCAGTAAGTTTGATTACCTACAAAGTCGGGCCAACGTCCTGACTTTC,CASSKFDYLQSRANVLTF,TRBJ2-6,18,-,TRBV2,-
TGTGCCAGCAGTTTATCGATAGAGAGCTACAATGAGCAGTTCTTC,CASSLSIESYNEQFF,TRBJ2-1,15,-,TRBV27,-
TGTGCCAGCAGTTTACCCGGGCACAATGAGCAGTTCTTC,CASSLPGHNEQFF,TRBJ2-1,13,-,TRBV28,-
TGTGCCTGGACCATTCGGAAGGGGGCTAACTATGGCTACACCTTC,CAWTIRKGANYGYTF,TRBJ1-2,15,-,TRBV30,-
TGTGCCAGCAGCGTAAGGGGGCTGAACTACAATGAGCAGTTCTTC,CASSVRGLNYNEQFF,TRBJ2-1,15,TRBD1,TRBV9,-